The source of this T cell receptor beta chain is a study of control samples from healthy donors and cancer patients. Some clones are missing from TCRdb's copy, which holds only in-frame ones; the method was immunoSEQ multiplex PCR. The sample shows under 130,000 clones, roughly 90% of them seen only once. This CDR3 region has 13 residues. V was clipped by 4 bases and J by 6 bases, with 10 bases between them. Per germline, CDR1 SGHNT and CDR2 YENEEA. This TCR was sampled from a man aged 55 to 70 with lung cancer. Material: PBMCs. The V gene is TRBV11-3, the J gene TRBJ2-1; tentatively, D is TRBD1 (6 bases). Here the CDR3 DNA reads TGTGCCAGCAGCTCTACAGGGAGCAATGAGCAGTTCTTC. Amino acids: CASSSTGSNEQFF.